Listed here are 22 T cell receptor beta chains from one sample, sequenced in a study of T cell responses to AZD1222 COVID-19 vaccine (dated by TCRdb to 2020 to 2023). Sample time point, as interpreted from the label and publication: baseline before first vaccination. Library generation was performed with the immunoSEQ multiplex PCR assay. TCRdb limited this immuneACCESS table to in-frame rearrangements with V and J called. A share of clones is missing; checked studies link under half to unresolved V genes, and the rest is unexplained. The sample table contains roughly 260,000 clones; only one count was recorded for just over 90% of them. Together, the top ten hold around 0.5% of the sample. The specimen was peripheral blood, collected on day 0 of AZD1222 vaccination. These receptors originate from an adult in good health.

This chain connects TRBV5-5 to TRBJ1-4, with TRBD1 identical over 10 bases. The J segment lost 7 bases and the V segment lost 4 bases, leaving 7 bases of the junction unmatched. The CDR3 is 15 residues long. CDR1 and CDR2 from the germline V gene are SGHKS and YYEKEE (reference sequence). The DNA of the CDR3 is TGTGCCAGCAGCCTACGGACAGGGGGTACTGAAAAACTGTTTTTT. It yields the protein CASSLRTGGTEKLFF.

The chain combines TRBV24-1 with TRBJ1-2; tentatively, D is TRBD1 (5 bases). This CDR3 has 13 residues. V lost 0 bases, J lost 8 bases, and 9 bases lay in between. The germline gives CDR1 KGHDR, CDR2 SFDVKD. CDR3 sequence reads: CATSDLSRGGYTF. The CDR3 DNA is TGTGCCACCAGTGATTTGTCCCGGGGGGGCTACACCTTC.

The chain employs TRBV28 and TRBJ2-7; 7 bases align to TRBD1. Germline CDR1 and CDR2: MDHEN and SYDVKM. The CDR3 is 17 residues long. J was trimmed by 3 bases and V by 4 bases; bases with no gene match: 15. CDR3 loop: CASSYGNFGTVGYEQYF. In DNA form, the CDR3 reads TGTGCCAGCAGTTATGGCAACTTTGGGACAGTCGGCTACGAGCAGTACTTC.

V and J are TRBV28 and TRBJ2-7; maybe TRBD2 (5 bases). Germline CDR1 reads MDHEN; CDR2 reads SYDVKM. The CDR3 is 13 amino acids. V was pared by 6 bases and J by 3 bases, with 12 bases between. The CDR3 DNA is TGTGCCAGCAGCCCAGGACTCCTCTACGAGCAGTACTTC. It codes for CASSPGLLYEQYF.

The table lists this clone with a count of one. CDR3 bases: TGTGCCAGCAGCTTGGGTCCGGAGTTCTATGGCTACACCTTC. It codes for CASSLGPEFYGYTF. The chain has TRBV5-6 and TRBJ1-2, with no clear D. Germline-derived CDR1 and CDR2 are SGHDT and YYEEEE. This CDR3 contains 14 residues. V was shortened by 0 bases and J by 4 bases, with 10 bases between the two germline ends.

This clone was seen only once. V gene TRBV5-4 combines with J gene TRBJ2-5; no reliable D call. V shed 2 bases and J shed 2 bases, with 13 bases lying between them. CDR3 length: 15 residues. Germline assignment: CDR1 SGHNT and CDR2 YYREEE (reference sequence). The CDR3, as DNA: TGTGCCAGCAGCTTATACGGAGATCGGCAAGAGACCCAGTACTTC. This codes for CASSLYGDRQETQYF.

This clone was seen once. The chain is built from TRBV6-5 and TRBJ1-1, with 8 bases matching TRBD1. The CDR3 has 15 residues. Losses at the gene ends were 5 bases for V and 4 bases for J; bases not matched to a gene: 9. CDR1 and CDR2 from the germline V gene are MNHEY and SVGAGI. CDR3 DNA: TGTGCCAGCAGTCCTGGACAGGGAGAGAGCACTGAAGCTTTCTTT. Translating gives CASSPGQGESTEAFF.

CDR3 residues: CASSSYTQGNTEAFF. For the CDR3, the DNA is TGTGCCAGCAGCTCGTACACACAGGGGAACACTGAAGCTTTCTTT. The genes are TRBV7-9 and TRBJ1-1, with D perhaps TRBD1 (6 bases). Germline CDR1 SEHNR, CDR2 FQNEAQ (reference sequence). This CDR3 has 15 residues. Trimming removed 4 bases from V and 1 base from J, with 13 bases in between.

There are a few counts of this clone. The V call is TRBV29-1, the J call TRBJ2-5; D is unclear. CDR3 length equals 14 residues. Trimming removed 4 bases at V and 5 bases at J, with 17 bases between. The germline CDR1 and CDR2 sequences are SQVTM and ANQGSEA. The CDR3 protein is CSVAPEWLRETQYF. The CDR3 coding sequence is TGCAGCGTTGCCCCCGAGTGGCTTCGGGAGACCCAGTACTTC.

The chain has TRBV18 and TRBJ2-4, with D perhaps assigned TRBD1 or TRBD2 (5 bases each). V lost 5 bases and J 5 bases, leaving 16 bases between the germline ends. The CDR3 extends over 15 amino acids. Germline CDR1 and CDR2: KGHSH and LQKENI. For the CDR3, the DNA is TGTGCCAGCTCAGGGACGGCGTTGGGCGAAAACATTCAGTACTTC. Encoded protein: CASSGTALGENIQYF.

V gene TRBV2 combines with J gene TRBJ2-3, with D perhaps matching TRBD2 (5 bases). The germline CDR1 and CDR2 sequences are SNHLY and FYNNEI. The CDR3 length is 15 residues. Trimming removed 4 bases from V and 1 base from J, with 12 bases in between. In DNA form, the CDR3 reads TGTGCCAGCAGTGTACTGGGAGCTGGCACAGATACGCAGTATTTT. It encodes CASSVLGAGTDTQYF.

This rearrangement joins TRBV28 to TRBJ1-4; tentative D call: TRBD1 (5 bases). The ends were cut back, 6 bases at V and 7 bases at J, with 18 bases in the middle. The CDR3 extends over 15 amino acids. The germline V gene encodes CDR1 MDHEN and CDR2 SYDVKM. CDR3 nucleotide sequence: TGTGCCAGCAGACCTACAGGAGGTTATCGTGAAAAACTGTTTTTT. Amino acids: CASRPTGGYREKLFF.

J is TRBJ2-7 and V is TRBV9; D is possibly TRBD2 (6 bases). The V and J ends lost 4 bases and 3 bases respectively, with 11 bases between them. This CDR3 is built from 13 residues. Germline loops: CDR1 SGDLS, CDR2 YYNGEE. The CDR3 reads CASSPAEGYEQYF. CDR3 in DNA: TGTGCCAGCAGCCCAGCGGAGGGCTACGAGCAGTACTTC.

The J gene is TRBJ2-3, the V gene TRBV4-1; 7 nucleotides align to TRBD1. CDR3 size: 15 residues. V gave up 4 bases and J gave up 9 bases; unmatched junction bases: 13. Germline CDR1 reads MGHRA; CDR2 reads YSYEKL. The CDR3 coding sequence is TGCGCCAGCAGCCCGACTTTCCAAGGGGGCCCCACGCAGTATTTT. Amino acid sequence: CASSPTFQGGPTQYF.

The chain employs TRBV15 and TRBJ2-7; a weak D match, TRBD1 (6 bases). V was trimmed by 4 bases and J by 7 bases, leaving 17 bases between them. The CDR3 runs to 14 residues. Germline-derived CDR1 and CDR2 are LNHNV and YYDKDF (reference sequence). The CDR3 bases are TGTGCCACCAGCACCCGGACAGTCCGAGGAGAGCAGTACTTC. Translation: CATSTRTVRGEQYF.

The chain joins TRBV19 to TRBJ1-3, with TRBD1 as a possible D gene (6 bases). Trimming took 4 bases from V and 2 from J, leaving 15 bases between them. CDR1 and CDR2 from the germline V gene are LNHDA and SQIVND (reference sequence). This CDR3 contains 16 residues. CDR3 DNA sequence: TGTGCCAGTAGTACGATGGGCAGGGGTACTGGAAACACCATATATTTT. It translates to CASSTMGRGTGNTIYF.

V and J are TRBV2 and TRBJ1-5; possibly TRBD1 for D (5 bases). The length of the CDR3 is 15 residues. Trimming stripped 6 bases from V and 7 bases from J, with 19 bases between. Germline V gene lookup returns CDR1 SNHLY and CDR2 FYNNEI. The CDR3 loop is CASSGQGPSGQPQHF. For the CDR3, the DNA is TGTGCCAGCAGCGGGCAAGGTCCCTCAGGGCAGCCCCAGCATTTT.

The V call is TRBV18, the J call TRBJ1-1; tentatively, D is TRBD1 (6 bases). Trimming left V 4 bases short and J 0 bases short, with 12 bases between. The CDR3 consists of 15 residues. The germline V gene has CDR1 KGHSH and CDR2 LQKENI. This CDR3 is CASSRRTDLNTEAFF. The CDR3 DNA follows: TGTGCCAGCTCACGACGGACAGATTTGAACACTGAAGCTTTCTTT.

The chain carries TRBV19 and TRBJ1-6; a possible D gene is TRBD1 (6 bases). This CDR3 region has 17 residues. The germline V and J ends were trimmed by 6 bases and 0 bases, with 15 bases remaining between them. The germline CDR1 and CDR2 sequences are LNHDA and SQIVND (reference sequence). This chain's CDR3 is CASSISTGSSYNSPLHF. CDR3 nucleotide sequence: TGTGCCAGTAGCATTTCGACAGGTAGCTCCTATAATTCACCCCTCCACTTT.

V and J are TRBV18 and TRBJ1-5; 7 nucleotides line up with TRBD1. Looked up from germline, CDR1 is KGHSH and CDR2 is LQKENI. The ends lost 3 bases at V and 0 bases at J; junction bases unmatched: 2. The length of the CDR3 is 15 residues. CDR3: CASSPGQASNQPQHF. The CDR3 nucleotides read TGTGCCAGCTCACCCGGACAGGCTAGCAATCAGCCCCAGCATTTT.

The J gene is TRBJ2-1, the V gene TRBV12-3 or TRBV12-4; 9 bases are a match to TRBD2. CDR3 length: 12 amino acids. J was trimmed by 12 bases and V by 3 bases; bases with no gene match: 3. The CDR3 reads CASSFSGSLQFF. The DNA for the CDR3 is TGTGCCAGCAGTTTTAGCGGGAGCCTGCAGTTCTTC.

The chain is built from TRBV28 and TRBJ1-5; possible D gene TRBD1, 5 bases. Germline V CDR1 and CDR2: MDHEN, SYDVKM. Trimming stripped 7 bases from V and 7 bases from J, with 14 bases between. This CDR3 has 13 residues. The CDR3 loop reads CASTLGGNQPQHF. The CDR3 DNA reads TGTGCCAGCACCTTGGGGGGGAACCAGCCCCAGCATTTT.